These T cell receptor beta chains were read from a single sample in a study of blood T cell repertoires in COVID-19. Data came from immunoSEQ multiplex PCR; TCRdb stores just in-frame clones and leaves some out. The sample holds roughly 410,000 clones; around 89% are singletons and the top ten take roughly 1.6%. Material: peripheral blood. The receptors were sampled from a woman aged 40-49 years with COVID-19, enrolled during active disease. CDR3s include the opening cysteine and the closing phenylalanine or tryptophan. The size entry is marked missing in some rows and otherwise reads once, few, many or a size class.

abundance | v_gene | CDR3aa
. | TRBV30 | CAWSVRSGWAEAFF
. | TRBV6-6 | CASSYDRAYEQYF
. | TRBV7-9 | CASSSYSYNSPLHF
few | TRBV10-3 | CAIRKRQGYYEQYF
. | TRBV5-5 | CASSLAGSLAIYF
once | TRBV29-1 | CSAVGRADQPQHF
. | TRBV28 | CASSFLGPGREPQHF
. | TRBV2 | CASKRANEKLFF
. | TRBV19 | CASSIDGTGSNYGYTF
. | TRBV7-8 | CASSAQVVRDGPSYEQYF
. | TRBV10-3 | CAIGSRLAGENTQYF
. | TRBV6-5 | CASSYTSGKLFF
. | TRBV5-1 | CASSRAMVPGQGLGVNEQFF
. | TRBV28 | CASSSGWRGTEAFF
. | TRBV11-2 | CASSSYYRDSATNEKLFF
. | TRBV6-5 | CASSLTGIPAQGGYTF